This T cell receptor (beta chain) emerged from a study of OX40 agonist ivuxolimab in advanced cancers. Study background: The drug used for patients, ivuxolimab, was an agonistic anti-OX40 (CD134) antibody.

This clone showed up just a few times. Using immunoSEQ multiplex PCR, the repertoire was profiled, and TCRdb retains in-frame clones only, with some absent. Altogether more than 40,000 clones are present, about 90% being singletons, with the ten largest covering over 1%. CDR3 size: 14 residues. CDR1 MNHEY and CDR2 SMNVEV come from the germline V gene (reference sequence). V lost 8 bases to trimming and J lost 5 bases, with 17 bases between them. The sampling schedule covered blood at baseline, cycle 4 day 1, and cycle 7 day 1. The receptor comes from an adult with an advanced solid tumor such as melanoma, head and neck, liver or kidney cancer. The chain couples TRBV27 to TRBJ2-3, with D possibly TRBD1 on 6 matching bases. The sequences come from CD4+ or CD8+ T cells sorted from blood, collected in a trial of the OX40 agonist ivuxolimab. As DNA, the CDR3 is TGTGCCAGCCAGCCCAGGGGAGATGGAGATACGCAGTATTTT. Translated, it gives CASQPRGDGDTQYF.